This T cell receptor beta chain was retrieved from a study of STAT3 mutations in large granular lymphocyte leukemia. Study-level findings and limits: Samples missed the first appearance of the clone. Every T-cell large granular lymphocyte leukemia patient had at least one immunodominant TCR beta clonotype.

Germline V gene data show CDR1 as MNHEY and CDR2 as SVGAGI. The CDR3 consists of 14 residues. The V gene end was trimmed by 0 bases and the J gene end by 6 bases; junction bases not matched to a gene: 4. Concerning this clone: As yet, its antigen is unknown.

Sequenced by immunoSEQ multiplex PCR; TCRdb stores in-frame clones only, minus some. The data show roughly 30,000 clones, around three quarters seen once. This receptor was obtained from a woman aged 45-59 years with T-cell large granular lymphocyte leukemia. Some clones in this sample may be carry-over from other donors' samples. The chain joins TRBV6-5 to TRBJ2-7; 8 bases are shared with TRBD2. Sequencing input: peripheral blood mononuclear cells. CDR3 sequence reads: CASSYSSGNGEQYF. In DNA form, the CDR3 reads TGTGCCAGCAGTTACTCTAGCGGGAATGGCGAGCAGTACTTC.